The 29 T cell receptor beta chains below all came from one sample that was sequenced in a study of cytomegalovirus exposure and HLA in healthy donors. Primers included in the PCR were 60 Vbeta and 13 Jbeta primers. Generated by immunoSEQ multiplex PCR, the TCRdb table keeps only in-frame clones and is missing some. The sample has approximately 160,000 clones, 80% to 90% seen once. Sequenced: PBMCs. The source of these receptors is a woman aged 18-35 years in good health and CMV-seronegative.

The chain carries TRBV28 and TRBJ1-5; 7 positions match TRBD1. V trimming: 10 bases; J trimming: 3 bases; junction bases outside the gene matches: 9. The CDR3 sequence is 14 residues long. Germline CDR1 and CDR2: MDHEN and SYDVKM. Here the CDR3 reads CAITTGLNNQPQHF. CDR3 bases: TGTGCCATCACGACAGGGTTGAACAATCAGCCCCAGCATTTT.

The chain joins TRBV6-6 to TRBJ2-2, with D perhaps TRBD1 (5 bases). V was cut by 8 bases and J by 3 bases, with 16 bases left in between. CDR3 length: 15 amino acids. Germline lookup yields CDR1 MNHNY and CDR2 SVGAGI (reference sequence). The CDR3 DNA follows: TGTGCCAGCTGCGAATCACAGGTTCACACCGGGGAGCTGTTTTTT. Amino acid sequence: CASCESQVHTGELFF.

This clone was seen a few times. J is TRBJ2-3 and V is TRBV12-5; 14 bases map to TRBD2. V trimming: 2 bases; J trimming: 0 bases; junction bases outside the gene matches: 7. CDR1 and CDR2 (germline): LGHNT, FRNRAP. The CDR3 covers 19 residues. CDR3 sequence reads: CASGLSGLAGGRSTDTQYF. Written as DNA, the CDR3 is TGTGCTAGTGGTTTGAGCGGACTAGCGGGAGGTCGAAGCACAGATACGCAGTATTTT.

The V and J genes are TRBV6-1 and TRBJ1-1; TRBD1 might be the D (6 bases). The CDR3 is 13 residues long. V lost 7 bases to trimming and J lost 5 bases, with 14 bases between them. The germline V gene encodes CDR1 MNHNS and CDR2 SASEGT. CDR3 coding DNA: TGTGCCAGCAAGTCGGCGGGGGCGACTGAAGCTTTCTTT. Its protein product is CASKSAGATEAFF.

The chain carries TRBV5-1 and TRBJ1-1; D gene unclear. Between the trimmed V and J ends, which lost 4 bases and 3 bases, there was a span of 16 bases. The CDR3 has 15 residues. Germline CDR1 SGHRS, CDR2 YFSETQ. The CDR3 DNA sequence: TGCGCCAGCAGCATTTCGGCGTCAGCGGACACTGAAGCTTTCTTT. This translates into CASSISASADTEAFF.

The rearrangement joins TRBV7-2 to TRBJ2-7, with 12 bases identical to TRBD2. The CDR3 extends over 14 amino acids. Trimming removed 2 bases from V and 5 bases from J; junction bases left unmatched: 1. Germline V gives CDR1 SGHTA, CDR2 FQGNSA. Here the CDR3 DNA reads TGTGCCAGCAGCTTACTAGCGGGAGGGAACGAGCAGTACTTC. The encoded protein is CASSLLAGGNEQYF.

The V call is TRBV7-3, the J call TRBJ2-3; D remains unclear. Trimming stripped 6 bases from V and 0 bases from J, with 13 bases between. The CDR3 is made up of 15 amino acids. Germline V gives CDR1 SGHTA, CDR2 FQGTGA. The CDR3 DNA reads as TGTGCCAGCAGTGCCAGCGTGACTAGCACAGATACGCAGTATTTT. Protein: CASSASVTSTDTQYF.

J is TRBJ1-1 and V is TRBV7-2; perhaps TRBD1 as D (6 bases). V lost 3 bases and J lost 2, with 10 bases in between. The germline CDR1 and CDR2 sequences are SGHTA and FQGNSA. The CDR3 totals 14 residues. DNA of the CDR3: TGTGCCAGCAGCTTTTCGGGACAAAACACTGAAGCTTTCTTT. Its translation is CASSFSGQNTEAFF.

This chain links TRBV28 with TRBJ1-1, with D possibly TRBD1 on 5 matching bases. Germline CDR1 MDHEN, CDR2 SYDVKM. The CDR3 totals 14 residues. V shed 5 bases and J shed 9 bases, with 19 bases lying between them. CDR3 in amino acids: CASSQDQDSRQAFF. The CDR3 DNA reads as TGTGCCAGCAGTCAAGACCAAGACAGCCGGCAAGCTTTCTTT. Full variable domain (missing parts from reference TRBV28 and TRBJ1-1): DVKVTQSSRYLVKRTGEKVFLECVQDMDHENMFWYRQDPGLGLRLIYFSYDVKMKEKGDIPEGYSVSREKKERFSLILESASTNQTSMYLCASSQDQDSRQAFFGQGTRLTVV.

The table lists this clone with a count of one. The V gene is TRBV5-6, the J gene TRBJ2-1; TRBD2 agrees at 10 bases. Germline assignment: CDR1 SGHDT and CDR2 YYEEEE. With V trimmed by 4 bases and J by 15 bases, 10 bases remained unmatched. The CDR3 is 13 amino acids. The CDR3 spells CASSRQGTSVPFF. Written as DNA, the CDR3 is TGTGCCAGCAGCCGTCAGGGGACTAGCGTGCCGTTCTTC.

This clone was observed a few times. Written as DNA, the CDR3 is TGTGCCAGCAGCTCACTAGCTCCAGAGAGCTCCTACGAGCAGTACTTC. Translated: CASSSLAPESSYEQYF. This rearrangement joins TRBV28 to TRBJ2-7; tentative D call: TRBD2 (6 bases). Germline loops: CDR1 MDHEN, CDR2 SYDVKM. This CDR3 spans 16 amino acids. V gave up 6 bases and J gave up 0 bases, with 18 bases separating them.

This chain connects TRBV19 to TRBJ2-1; TRBD2 is a possible D gene (5 bases). Trimming took off 7 bases at V and 0 bases at J, with 19 bases between the two ends. This CDR3 is 17 amino acids long. CDR1 LNHDA and CDR2 SQIVND come from the germline V gene (reference sequence). The CDR3 DNA sequence: TGTGCCAGTACAATGACCGGAGGCTGGACCTCCTACAATGAGCAGTTCTTC. This encodes CASTMTGGWTSYNEQFF.

The chain recombines TRBV11-2 with TRBJ2-1, with TRBD1 matching 8 bases. CDR1 and CDR2 from the germline V gene are SGHAT and FQNNGV. This CDR3 comprises 16 residues. V shed 1 base, J shed 4 bases, and the junction held 6 bases outside the gene matches. The CDR3 spells CASSLVPRGRYNEQFF. The CDR3 nucleotides read TGTGCCAGCAGCTTAGTGCCCAGGGGGCGTTACAATGAGCAGTTCTTC.

For this clone: Relative to the germline gene, one junction end is altered; a read error may explain this. The V and J genes are TRBV11-1 and TRBJ2-7, with TRBD2 identical over 8 bases. Germline assignment: CDR1 SGHAT and CDR2 FQDESV (reference sequence). The CDR3 runs to 16 residues. The CDR3 coding sequence is TGTGCCAGCAGCTTAGTTGGTAGCGGGAACTCCAACGAGCAGTACTTC. As protein: CASSLVGSGNSNEQYF. The variable domain in full, completed from reference TRBV11-1 and TRBJ2-7, reads EAEVAQSPRYKITEKSQAVAFWCDPISGHATLYWYRQILGQGPELLVQFQDESVVDDSQLPKDRFSAERLKGVDSTLKIQPAELGDSAMYLCASSLVGSGNSNEQYFGPGTRLTVT.

The CDR3 sequence is CASSWTGSYNEQFF. In nucleotides, the CDR3 is TGTGCCAGTAGTTGGACAGGCTCCTACAATGAGCAGTTCTTC. The chain couples TRBV19 to TRBJ2-1, with 7 bases aligning to TRBD1. Trimming at V came to 5 bases and at J to 0 bases, leaving 1 base not matched to a gene. The CDR3 covers 14 residues. Germline V gives CDR1 LNHDA, CDR2 SQIVND (reference sequence). The entire variable domain, with the rest obtained from reference TRBV19 and TRBJ2-1, is as follows: DGGITQSPKYLFRKEGQNVTLSCEQNLNHDAMYWYRQDPGQGLRLIYYSQIVNDFQKGDIAEGYSVSREKKESFPLTVTSAQKNPTAFYLCASSWTGSYNEQFFGPGTRLTVL.

This clone was picked up one time. This sequence joins TRBV2 and TRBJ2-3, with TRBD2 matching 14 bases. CDR3 length: 14 residues. In germline, CDR1 is SNHLY, CDR2 FYNNEI. The junction had 1 base not matched to a gene; V was cut back by 6 bases and J by 5 bases. DNA of the CDR3: TGTGCCAGCAGAGGACTAGCGGGAGGAGATACGCAGTATTTT. It translates to CASRGLAGGDTQYF.

The chain links TRBV21-1 to TRBJ2-7; TRBD1, as called in the table, went unchecked against the DNA. TRBV21-1 is an annotated pseudogene. The CDR3 runs to 14 residues. Written as DNA, the CDR3 is TGTGCCAGCAGCGAACCAAGGGGTCGGTACGAGCAGTACTTC. Its translation: CASSEPRGRYEQYF.

The V gene is TRBV5-1, the J gene TRBJ1-6; 7 bases are a match to TRBD1. The CDR3 loop spans 13 amino acids. The J segment lost 7 bases and the V segment lost 6 bases, leaving 4 bases of the junction unmatched. CDR1 and CDR2 (germline): SGHRS, YFSETQ. CDR3 region: CASTGQENSPLHF. Written as DNA, the CDR3 is TGCGCCAGCACAGGACAGGAGAATTCACCCCTCCACTTT.

J is TRBJ2-3 and V is TRBV5-6, with D perhaps TRBD1 (5 bases). This CDR3 contains 16 residues. V lost 3 bases and J lost 0, with 14 bases in between. Germline CDR1 reads SGHDT; CDR2 reads YYEEEE. CDR3 DNA: TGTGCCAGCAGCTCGGACCACAGGAGTAGCACAGATACGCAGTATTTT. Its translation is CASSSDHRSSTDTQYF.

The V gene is TRBV6-5, the J gene TRBJ2-3, with a weak D call TRBD1 (5 bases). Germline CDR1 is MNHEY and CDR2 is SVGAGI. V shed 10 bases and J shed 6 bases, with 11 bases lying between them. This CDR3 region has 11 residues. The CDR3 is CATTAGDTQYF. The CDR3 bases are TGTGCCACCACGGCAGGGGATACGCAGTATTTT.

The V call is TRBV28, the J call TRBJ2-1; no definite D call. CDR3 length: 15 residues. The germline V gene has CDR1 MDHEN and CDR2 SYDVKM. Deletions cut 4 bases from V and 0 bases from J, with 10 bases between. Here the CDR3 reads CASSSPTASYNEQFF. CDR3 DNA sequence: TGTGCCAGCAGTTCGCCGACTGCCTCCTACAATGAGCAGTTCTTC.

This chain links TRBV9 with TRBJ2-1, with 8 nucleotides matching TRBD1. CDR1 and CDR2 from the germline V gene are SGDLS and YYNGEE. Unmatched junction bases numbered 2, after V lost 3 bases and J lost 0 bases. The CDR3 is 15 residues long. The CDR3 bases are TGTGCCAGCAGCGCACAGGGGGGCTCCTACAATGAGCAGTTCTTC. Residues: CASSAQGGSYNEQFF.

This chain connects TRBV18 to TRBJ2-1, with a weak D call TRBD1 (6 bases). In germline, CDR1 is KGHSH, CDR2 LQKENI. The CDR3 covers 16 residues. V was trimmed by 2 bases and J by 0 bases, leaving 11 bases between them. In DNA form, the CDR3 reads TGTGCCAGCTCACCAATCGACAGGAGCTCCTACAATGAGCAGTTCTTC. This gives the protein CASSPIDRSSYNEQFF.

The genes are TRBV6-5 and TRBJ1-2; D is undetermined. Trimming removed 10 bases from V and 0 bases from J, with 12 bases in between. The germline gives CDR1 MNHEY, CDR2 SVGAGI. The CDR3 has 13 residues. The CDR3 DNA is TGTGCCACTCGAACAGCTGCTAACTATGGCTACACCTTC. Amino acid sequence: CATRTAANYGYTF.

This clone was recorded a few times. This chain connects TRBV5-6 to TRBJ2-5; 12 bases match TRBD2. V lost 1 base to trimming and J lost 1 base; unmatched junction nucleotides: 2. This CDR3 is built from 16 residues. CDR1 is SGHDT and CDR2 is YYEEEE in the germline V gene. CDR3 in DNA: TGTGCCAGCAGCTTGCTAGCGGGAGGGGGCCAAGAGACCCAGTACTTC. It codes for CASSLLAGGGQETQYF.

The chain couples TRBV29-1 to TRBJ1-2; 9 bases are a match to TRBD1. V lost 2 bases and J lost 6; bases outside the gene matches: 10. From germline, CDR1 is SQVTM and CDR2 ANQGSEA. CDR3 length: 15 amino acids. The CDR3 nucleotides read TGCAGCGTTGAACCCATGGGACAGGGATTAAATGGCTACACCTTC. It is translated as CSVEPMGQGLNGYTF.

This clone was counted once. J is TRBJ1-1 and V is TRBV19; D is uncertain. The V end lost 9 bases, the J end lost 0 bases, and 11 bases lay between the germline ends. The CDR3 totals 13 residues. Germline loops: CDR1 LNHDA, CDR2 SQIVND (reference sequence). DNA for the CDR3: TGTGCCAGCCCGAACCAGTTGAACACTGAAGCTTTCTTT. Translation: CASPNQLNTEAFF.

The J gene is TRBJ2-3, the V gene TRBV7-8; the match to TRBD2 covers 10 bases. The CDR3 has 17 residues. Germline CDR1 and CDR2: SGHVS and FQNEAQ. V was clipped by 5 bases and J by 4 bases; unmatched bases: 12. CDR3 protein: CASSEPVRLAGADTQYF. CDR3 nucleotides: TGTGCCAGCAGCGAACCCGTAAGACTAGCGGGTGCAGATACGCAGTATTTT.

V gene TRBV6-1 combines with J gene TRBJ2-7; 7 nucleotides line up with TRBD2. The ends lost 8 bases at V and 3 bases at J; junction bases unmatched: 7. This CDR3 is built from 13 residues. Germline-derived CDR1 and CDR2 are MNHNS and SASEGT. CDR3 residues: CASFWPGGYEQYF. In DNA, the CDR3 is TGTGCCAGCTTTTGGCCGGGAGGCTACGAGCAGTACTTC.